This T cell receptor beta chain was captured in a study of long-term antiretroviral therapy in people with HIV. Study conclusions and caveats: Across all time points, the repertoire was dominated by clones that expanded before ART. Blood collection from about 2003 to 2018 possibly occurred under older ART regimens. ART-treated samples gained diversity yet remained below transplant donor controls.

A remark on this clone: Its antigen is currently unknown.

Survey-level immunoSEQ v3.0 assays were run. Data came from immunoSEQ multiplex PCR; TCRdb stores just in-frame clones and leaves some out. The data show under 45,000 clones, roughly four fifths seen once. The CDR3 is 15 amino acids. CDR1 MDHEN and CDR2 SYDVKM come from the germline V gene. V was pared by 4 bases and J by 8 bases, with 10 bases of the junction left unmatched. The material was unsorted PBMCs, obtained 1 year after starting antiretroviral therapy. The source is a man aged 18 to 29 with HIV. The chain employs TRBV28 and TRBJ1-4; 7 nucleotides match TRBD1. As DNA, the CDR3 is TGTGCCAGCAGTTCTCCAGGGAAAGGGGGCGAAAAACTGTTTTTT. This sequence encodes CASSSPGKGGEKLFF.